Listed below are T cell receptor beta chains from one sample, sequenced in a study of blood T cells in healthy people across ages. TCRdb ran MiXCR on the 5' RACE reads and lists one entry per CDR3 protein. This table holds about 1.5 million distinct CDR3 sequences, about 43% found once. Specimen: blood. The receptors were sampled from a young woman in good health. Each CDR3 is given with its conserved first and last residue. D genes are given only for firm matches. Size is stated for part of the rows, as once, few or many counts, or as a class when the clone is expanded.

TRBJ2-5 | few | TRBD1 | TRBV18 | CASQGTVQETQYF | TGTGCCAGCCAGGGGACAGTCCAAGAGACCCAGTACTTC
TRBJ2-3 | - | - | TRBV28 | CASSPGSEDTQYF | TGCGCCAGCAGCCCTGGAAGTGAAGATACGCAGTATTTT
TRBJ2-3 | - | TRBD1 | TRBV20-1 | CSSQGQGVTDTQYF | TGCAGTTCTCAAGGACAGGGGGTCACAGATACGCAGTATTTT
TRBJ2-4 | - | - | TRBV3-1 | CASSRTGVTKNIQYF | TGTGCCAGCAGCCGAACCGGGGTAACCAAAAACATTCAGTACTTC
TRBJ2-1 | - | - | TRBV10-3 | CAISESQGRRGQFF | TGTGCCATCAGTGAGTCACAGGGGAGGCGTGGGCAGTTCTTC
TRBJ2-3 | few | TRBD1 | TRBV7-8 | CASSPDHGQVGTDTQYF | TGTGCCAGCAGCCCAGACCATGGACAGGTTGGCACAGATACGCAGTATTTT
TRBJ1-3 | - | - | TRBV29-1 | CSVDASSGNTIYF | TGCAGCGTTGATGCTAGCTCTGGAAACACCATATATTTT
TRBJ1-1 | - | TRBD1 | TRBV28 | CASSPGTGTHGAFF | TGTGCCAGCAGTCCCGGGACAGGGACCCATGGAGCTTTCTTT
TRBJ2-7 | few | TRBD2 | TRBV20-1 | CSATSDHSYEQYF | TGCAGCGCTACTAGCGACCACTCCTACGAGCAGTACTTC
TRBJ2-2 | few | - | TRBV4-1 | CASSQDYRVFPGELFF | TGCGCCAGCAGCCAAGATTACAGGGTTTTCCCCGGGGAGCTGTTTTTT
TRBJ1-1 | - | TRBD1 | TRBV20-1 | CSASQGAGMGAEAFF | TGCAGTGCTTCTCAGGGGGCGGGGATGGGGGCTGAAGCTTTCTTT
TRBJ1-2 | - | TRBD1 | TRBV5-1 | CASSFSGTASTHGYTF | TGCGCCAGCAGCTTTTCCGGGACAGCCTCTACTCATGGCTACACCTTC
TRBJ2-3 | - | TRBD1 | TRBV5-6 | CASSPPGQRSTDTQYF | TGTGCCAGCAGTCCTCCGGGACAGAGGTCCACAGATACGCAGTATTTT
TRBJ2-2 | - | TRBD2 | TRBV6-1 | CASESGTSGGTNTGELFF | TGTGCCAGCGAATCCGGGACTAGCGGGGGGACTAACACCGGGGAGCTGTTTTTT
TRBJ2-5 | few | - | TRBV7-9 | CASSLVETAQETQYF | TGTGCCAGCAGCTTAGTTGAGACAGCACAAGAGACCCAGTACTTC
TRBJ1-1 | many | - | TRBV4-1 | CASSRFWNTEAFF | TGCGCCAGCAGCCGGTTCTGGAACACTGAAGCTTTCTTT
TRBJ2-7 | - | - | TRBV20-1 | CSARARGSSNYEQYF | TGCAGTGCTAGAGCGAGGGGGTCTAGCAACTACGAGCAGTACTTC
TRBJ2-5 | few | - | TRBV7-2 | CASTAYGETQYF | TGTGCCAGCACCGCATATGGGGAGACCCAGTACTTC
TRBJ2-1 | few | TRBD2 | TRBV28 | CASSPMIAGKHEQFF | TGTGCCAGCAGTCCGATGATAGCGGGAAAACATGAGCAGTTCTTC
TRBJ2-5 | few | - | TRBV4-1 | CASSQPGEETQYF | TGCGCCAGCAGCCAACCCGGCGAAGAGACCCAGTACTTC
TRBJ2-1 | - | TRBD2 | TRBV10-3 | CAISESHLSGGPYNEQFF | TGTGCCATCAGTGAGTCCCACCTGAGCGGGGGCCCTTACAATGAGCAGTTCTTC
TRBJ1-2 | few | TRBD1 | TRBV29-1 | CSVGGTGGFYGYTF | TGCAGCGTTGGGGGGACAGGGGGTTTCTATGGCTACACCTTC
TRBJ1-1 | - | - | TRBV7-2 | CASSFSGYNTEAFF | TGTGCCAGCAGCTTTTCGGGCTATAACACTGAAGCTTTCTTT
TRBJ1-1 | - | TRBD1 | TRBV4-1 | CASSPEDRDTEAFF | TGCGCCAGCAGCCCCGAAGACAGGGACACTGAAGCTTTCTTT
TRBJ2-1 | - | TRBD2 | TRBV7-9 | CASSYREGYNNEQFF | TGTGCCAGCAGCTACCGGGAGGGGTATAACAATGAGCAGTTCTTC
TRBJ2-3 | few | - | TRBV20-1 | CSAQILRMNTDTQYF | TGCAGTGCCCAAATCCTACGGATGAACACAGATACGCAGTATTTT
TRBJ1-2 | few | TRBD1 | TRBV27 | CASSLSGGTGGYGYTF | TGTGCCAGCAGTTTATCGGGCGGGACAGGCGGCTATGGCTACACCTTC
TRBJ2-3 | few | - | TRBV9 | CASSEASTDTQYF | TGTGCCAGCAGCGAAGCAAGCACAGATACGCAGTATTTT
TRBJ2-3 | many | TRBD2 | TRBV12-3/TRBV12-4 | CASSLPLAGRPDTQYF | TGTGCCAGCAGTTTACCGCTAGCGGGGAGACCTGATACGCAGTATTTT
TRBJ2-7 | - | TRBD2 | TRBV12-3/TRBV12-4 | CASSLSAGVDEQYF | TGTGCCAGCAGTTTGTCAGCGGGGGTAGACGAGCAGTACTTC
TRBJ2-1 | - | - | TRBV5-1 | CASSPQETQFF | TGCGCCAGCAGCCCTCAAGAGACCCAGTTCTTC
TRBJ2-7 | few | - | TRBV5-1 | CASRKGSENEYEQYF | TGCGCCAGCAGGAAGGGGTCGGAAAACGAGTACGAGCAGTACTTC
TRBJ2-2 | few | - | TRBV10-3 | CATVIGKGTGELFF | TGTGCCACCGTGATCGGGAAAGGCACCGGGGAGCTGTTTTTT
TRBJ2-1 | - | - | TRBV12-3/TRBV12-4 | CASSFGVASYEQFF | TGTGCCAGCAGTTTTGGCGTCGCTAGTTATGAGCAGTTCTTC
TRBJ1-1 | few | - | TRBV10-2 | CASSVVGLNTEAFF | TGCGCCAGCAGTGTGGTGGGGTTGAACACTGAAGCTTTCTTT
TRBJ1-1 | - | - | TRBV15 | CATSREAGTEAFF | TGTGCCACCAGCAGAGAGGCGGGCACTGAAGCTTTCTTT
TRBJ2-3 | few | TRBD2 | TRBV6-5 | CASSSKTSDRDTQYF | TGTGCCAGCAGCTCCAAGACTAGCGACAGAGATACGCAGTATTTT
TRBJ1-1 | few | - | TRBV7-2 | CASSPVSIGTEAFF | TGTGCCAGCAGCCCGGTTTCGATCGGGACTGAAGCTTTCTTT
TRBJ2-3 | - | - | TRBV29-1 | CSVAGQPSTDTQYF | TGCAGCGTTGCGGGGCAGCCAAGCACAGATACGCAGTATTTT
TRBJ2-1 | - | - | TRBV7-2 | CACSLRGGSYNEQFF | TGTGCCTGCAGCTTACGTGGGGGATCCTACAATGAGCAGTTCTTC
TRBJ1-4 | once | - | TRBV7-9 | CASSRESTNEKLFF | TGTGCCAGCAGCCGGGAGTCAACTAATGAAAAACTGTTTTTT
TRBJ2-5 | - | TRBD2 | TRBV10-3 | CAISESGTSYEQYF | TGTGCCATCAGTGAGTCCGGGACTAGCTATGAGCAGTACTTC
TRBJ1-1 | - | - | TRBV20-1 | CSARARKGTEAFF | TGCAGTGCTAGGGCCAGGAAAGGCACTGAAGCTTTCTTT
TRBJ2-3 | few | - | TRBV7-9 | CASSPRGTDPEYF | TGTGCCAGCAGCCCGAGGGGTACAGATCCCGAGTATTTT
TRBJ2-5 | - | TRBD2 | TRBV15 | CATSRASGQETQYF | TGTGCCACCAGCAGAGCTAGCGGCCAAGAGACCCAGTACTTC
TRBJ2-1 | - | - | TRBV21-1 | CASSKEGTGGYNEQFF | TGTGCCAGCAGCAAAGAGGGGACAGGGGGATACAATGAGCAGTTCTTC
TRBJ2-3 | - | TRBD2 | TRBV12-3/TRBV12-4 | CASAPRVAGADTQYF | TGTGCCAGTGCCCCCAGGGTAGCGGGCGCAGATACGCAGTATTTT
TRBJ2-1 | - | TRBD2 | TRBV5-1 | CASSLGLAGVGASNEQFF | TGCGCCAGCAGCTTAGGACTAGCGGGCGTGGGGGCCTCGAATGAGCAGTTCTTC
TRBJ1-4 | - | - | TRBV28 | CASSFDRVRTEKLFF | TGTGCCAGCAGTTTTGATAGGGTCAGGACAGAAAAACTGTTTTTT
TRBJ2-7 | - | - | TRBV6-1 | CASNIAKWYEQYF | TGTGCCAGCAATATTGCGAAGTGGTACGAGCAGTACTTC
TRBJ1-4 | - | - | TRBV10-3 | CAITSAPFEKLFF | TGTGCCATCACCTCGGCCCCTTTTGAAAAACTGTTTTTT
TRBJ2-5 | few | TRBD2 | TRBV28 | CASSSFVATGTSGGRETQYF | TGTGCCAGCAGCTCCTTCGTCGCAACCGGGACTAGCGGGGGAAGGGAGACCCAGTACTTC
TRBJ2-1 | few | TRBD2 | TRBV7-7 | CASSLERGLAGINEQFF | TGTGCTAGCAGCTTAGAAAGGGGACTAGCGGGGATCAATGAGCAGTTCTTC
TRBJ2-3 | - | - | TRBV11-2 | CASSWGYSPTSTDTQYF | TGTGCCAGCAGCTGGGGATATTCACCTACCAGCACAGATACGCAGTATTTT
TRBJ1-2 | - | TRBD1 | TRBV12-3/TRBV12-4 | CASRPSRGGFNYGYTF | TGTGCCAGCAGACCCAGTCGAGGGGGCTTTAACTATGGCTACACCTTC
TRBJ1-2 | many | - | TRBV20-1 | CSAHQGSFNYGYTF | TGCAGTGCCCATCAGGGCAGTTTTAACTATGGCTACACCTTC